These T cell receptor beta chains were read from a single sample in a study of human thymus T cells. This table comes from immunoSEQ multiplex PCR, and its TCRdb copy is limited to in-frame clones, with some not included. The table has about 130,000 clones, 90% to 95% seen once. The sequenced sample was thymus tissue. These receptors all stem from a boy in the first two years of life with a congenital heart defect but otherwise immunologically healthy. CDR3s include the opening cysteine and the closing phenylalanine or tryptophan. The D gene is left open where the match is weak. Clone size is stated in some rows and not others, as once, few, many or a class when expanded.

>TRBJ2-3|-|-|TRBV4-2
CASSQNGGGPSADTQYF
TGTGCCAGCAGCCAAAATGGGGGGGGGCCATCCGCAGATACGCAGTATTTT
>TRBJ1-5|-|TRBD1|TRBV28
CASSSKSWDRGNQPQHF
TGTGCCAGCAGTTCTAAAAGTTGGGACAGAGGCAATCAGCCCCAGCATTTT
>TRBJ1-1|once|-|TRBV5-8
CASSLSPGVNTEAFF
TGTGCCAGCAGCTTGTCCCCAGGCGTGAACACTGAAGCTTTCTTT
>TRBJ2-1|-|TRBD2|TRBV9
CASSVVSGGSSYNEQFF
TGTGCCAGCAGCGTAGTTAGCGGGGGGAGCTCCTACAATGAGCAGTTCTTC
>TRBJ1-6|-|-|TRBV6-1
CASRGVNNSPLHF
TGTGCCAGCCGGGGGGTCAATAATTCACCCCTCCACTTT
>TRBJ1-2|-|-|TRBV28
CASSLLTGWDGYTF
TGTGCCAGCAGTTTACTAACAGGGTGGGATGGCTACACCTTC
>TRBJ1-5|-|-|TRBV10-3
CAISVAGPNQPQHF
TGTGCCATCAGTGTGGCGGGGCCCAATCAGCCCCAGCATTTT
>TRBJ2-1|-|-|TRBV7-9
CASSNGTQVCEQFF
TGTGCCAGCAGCAACGGGACGCAAGTCTGTGAGCAGTTCTTC
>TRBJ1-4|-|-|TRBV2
CASNVQGSPLEKLFF
TGTGCCAGCAACGTTCAGGGCTCCCCTCTTGAAAAACTGTTTTTT
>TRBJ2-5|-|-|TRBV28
CASSFVQETQYF
TGTGCCAGCAGTTTCGTCCAAGAGACCCAGTACTTC
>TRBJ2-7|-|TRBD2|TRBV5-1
CASSLLLAGGPIHEQYF
TGCGCCAGCAGCTTGCTACTAGCGGGGGGGCCCATCCACGAGCAGTACTTC
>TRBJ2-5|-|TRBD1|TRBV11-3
CASSSHRGQETQYF
TGTGCCAGCAGTTCCCACAGGGGGCAGGAGACCCAGTACTTC
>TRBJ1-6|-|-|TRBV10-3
CAIRGAAGPNSPLHF
TGTGCCATCAGAGGGGCGGCCGGACCTAATTCACCCCTCCACTTT
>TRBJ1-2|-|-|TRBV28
CASRAVNYGYTF
TGTGCCAGCAGGGCGGTCAACTATGGCTACACCTTC
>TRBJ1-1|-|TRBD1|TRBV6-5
CASSQRQGGSTEAFF
TGTGCCAGCAGTCAACGACAGGGAGGGAGCACTGAAGCTTTCTTT
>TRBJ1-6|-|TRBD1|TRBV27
CASSLSKTGDNSPLHF
TGTGCCAGCAGTTTATCGAAAACAGGGGATAATTCACCCCTCCACTTT
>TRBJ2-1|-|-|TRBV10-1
CASSGTALSHNEQFF
TGCGCCAGCAGTGGGACAGCCCTATCCCACAATGAGCAGTTCTTC
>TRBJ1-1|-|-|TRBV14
CASSSRPGGEVTEAFF
TGTGCCAGCAGCAGCAGGCCGGGGGGGGAAGTAACTGAAGCTTTCTTT
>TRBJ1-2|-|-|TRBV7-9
CASSLAGNGTPYGYTF
TGTGCCAGCAGCCTAGCGGGCAATGGGACTCCCTATGGCTACACCTTC
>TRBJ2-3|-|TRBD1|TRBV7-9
CASSPRDRSTDTQYF
TGTGCCAGCAGCCCCCGGGACAGGAGCACAGATACGCAGTATTTT
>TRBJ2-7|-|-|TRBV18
CASSPPGSYEQYF
TGTGCCAGCTCACCACCGGGGTCCTACGAGCAGTACTTC
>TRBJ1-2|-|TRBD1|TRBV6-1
CASRRDRGPYGYTF
TGTGCCAGCAGAAGGGACAGGGGACCCTATGGCTACACCTTC
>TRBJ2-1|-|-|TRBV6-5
CASSPSTGNEQFF
TGTGCCAGCAGTCCCTCAACGGGGAATGAGCAGTTCTTC
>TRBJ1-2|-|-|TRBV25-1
CASSEEQGHNYGYTF
TGTGCCAGCAGTGAAGAGCAGGGGCATAACTATGGCTACACCTTC
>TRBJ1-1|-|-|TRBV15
CATSRDAGGEAFF
TGTGCCACCAGCAGAGATGCGGGGGGCGAAGCTTTCTTT
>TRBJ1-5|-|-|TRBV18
CASSPGRALMSNQPQHF
TGTGCCAGCTCACCGGGCAGGGCTTTAATGAGCAATCAGCCCCAGCATTTT
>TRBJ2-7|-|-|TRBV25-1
CASSEGDRSKQLYEQYF
TGTGCCAGCAGTGAAGGGGATAGGTCTAAACAACTCTACGAGCAGTACTTC
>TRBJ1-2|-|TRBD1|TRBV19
CASSGTGRYGYTF
TGTGCCAGTAGCGGGACAGGGCGGTATGGCTACACCTTC